This T cell receptor (beta chain) appears in the sequencing data of a study of Ad26.COV2.S vaccination and SARS-CoV-2 variants. Study at large: In the study, Ad26.COV2.S was injected intramuscularly once, or twice 56 days apart.

Treatment in this sample: around 19 received Ad26.COV2.S at low or high dose, single or two shots; several received placebo; per-sample allocation not given. Samples analyzed were those drawn on day 63 after the first vaccine or placebo injection. This CDR3 has 14 residues. The ends were cut back, 3 bases at V and 0 bases at J, with 6 bases in the middle. The germline gives CDR1 MDHEN, CDR2 SYDVKM. As to this clone: Other DNA sequences of this sample code for an identical CDR3.

Method: immunoSEQ multiplex PCR; TCRdb's copy keeps in-frame clones and lacks some. Here the sample spans approximately 480,000 clones, 87% being singletons. The source of this sequence is a person between 18 and 65 years old who received the Ad26.COV2.S COVID-19 vaccine or a placebo. The sequenced sample was peripheral blood, obtained in a trial of Ad26.COV2.S vaccine versus placebo. The chain recombines TRBV28 with TRBJ1-5, with D unresolved. The CDR3 DNA reads as TGTGCCAGCAGTTTTCTTGATAGCAATCAGCCCCAGCATTTT. Translated, it gives CASSFLDSNQPQHF.